The 22 T cell receptor beta chains below were found in one sample sequenced in a study of blood T cell repertoires in COVID-19 (dated by TCRdb to the early 2020s). The library was built by means of the immunoSEQ multiplex PCR assay. TCRdb took over this immuneACCESS table, retaining in-frame rearrangements with V and J assigned. Such tables are incomplete; in checked studies, under half of the missing clones stem from an unresolved V gene, and the remainder is unexplained. For this sample the table gives 290,000 or so clones, of which 85% were detected only once. Clones ranked in the top ten supply 4% to 6% of the sample. The sequenced material came from peripheral blood. These receptor sequences come from a man aged 45-65 years with active or convalescent COVID-19.

The V and J genes are TRBV6-2 or TRBV6-3 and TRBJ2-3; the D is unclear. Germline assignment: CDR1 MNHEY and CDR2 SVGEGT. Trimming removed 0 bases at V and 5 bases at J, with 9 bases between. CDR3 length: 14 amino acids. In DNA, the CDR3 is TGTGCCAGCAGTTACTCGTCGTTTATAGATACGCAGTATTTT. Its translation is CASSYSSFIDTQYF.

The J gene is TRBJ1-5, the V gene TRBV6-5, with D tentatively TRBD1 (5 bases). The CDR3 is 15 residues long. V lost 7 bases to trimming and J lost 1 base, with 14 bases between them. Germline V lookup: CDR1 MNHEY, CDR2 SVGAGI. The CDR3 region has the DNA TGTGCCAGCACCCCAGGGCTGGGGAGCAATCAGCCCCAGCATTTT. Amino acids: CASTPGLGSNQPQHF.

The chain couples TRBV2 to TRBJ1-5; D is unclear. Germline V lookup: CDR1 SNHLY, CDR2 FYNNEI. Trimming took 8 bases from V and 4 from J, leaving 12 bases between them. There are 13 residues in the CDR3. Here the CDR3 reads CASQAGENQPQHF. Written as DNA, the CDR3 is TGTGCCAGCCAAGCCGGGGAGAATCAGCCCCAGCATTTT. Together with reference TRBV2 and TRBJ1-5, the CDR3 gives the full variable domain: EPEVTQTPSHQVTQMGQEVILRCVPISNHLYFYWYRQILGQKVEFLVSFYNNEISEKSEIFDDQFSVERPDGSNFTLKIRSTKLEDSAMYFCASQAGENQPQHFGDGTRLSIL.

This clone was detected a few times. The chain joins TRBV6-2 or TRBV6-3 to TRBJ1-4; no clear D gene. The V end lost 4 bases, the J end lost 5 bases, and 17 bases lay between the germline ends. Per germline, CDR1 MNHEY and CDR2 SVGEGT. CDR3 length: 16 residues. The CDR3 region has the DNA TGTGCCAGCAGTTTGAGGGCGAGCAGGAAAAATGAAAAACTGTTTTTT. Translated, it gives CASSLRASRKNEKLFF.

The genes are TRBV27 and TRBJ1-2; no firm D call. V lost 1 base and J 4 bases, leaving 16 bases between the germline ends. Looked up from germline, CDR1 is MNHEY and CDR2 is SMNVEV (reference sequence). The CDR3 runs to 16 residues. The CDR3 protein is CASSLLSGGPIYGYTF. As DNA, the CDR3 is TGTGCCAGCAGTTTATTGAGTGGAGGACCTATCTATGGCTACACCTTC.

The V gene is TRBV30, the J gene TRBJ1-5; TRBD1 agrees at 7 bases. Germline-derived CDR1 and CDR2 are GTSNPN and SVGIG (reference sequence). The ends lost 2 bases at V and 2 bases at J; junction bases unmatched: 3. The CDR3 runs 14 residues. The CDR3 nucleotides read TGTGCCTGGAGTCTCACAGGGGGCAATCAGCCCCAGCATTTT. Translating gives CAWSLTGGNQPQHF. The full variable domain, in which reference TRBV30 and TRBJ1-5 provide the parts outside the CDR3, is SQTIHQWPATLVQPVGSPLSLECTVEGTSNPNLYWYRQAAGRGLQLLFYSVGIGQISSEVPQNLSASRPQDRQFILSSKKLLLSDSGFYLCAWSLTGGNQPQHFGDGTRLSIL.

The chain links TRBV5-1 to TRBJ2-1; the match to TRBD2 covers 8 bases. The CDR3 is made up of 14 amino acids. The ends lost 1 base at V and 5 bases at J; junction bases unmatched: 2. Germline loops: CDR1 SGHRS, CDR2 YFSETQ. The CDR3 spells CASSLSGGDNEQFF. In nucleotides, the CDR3 is TGCGCCAGCAGCTTGTCGGGAGGGGACAATGAGCAGTTCTTC. Combining the CDR3 with reference TRBV5-1 and TRBJ2-1 gives the whole variable domain KAGVTQTPRYLIKTRGQQVTLSCSPISGHRSVSWYQQTPGQGLQFLFEYFSETQRNKGNFPGRFSGRQFSNSRSEMNVSTLELGDSALYLCASSLSGGDNEQFFGPGTRLTVL.

The rearrangement joins TRBV3-1 (or the pseudogene TRBV3-2) to TRBJ2-7, with 7 bases lining up with TRBD2. The germline V gene has CDR1 LGHDT and CDR2 YNNKEL (reference sequence). The CDR3 sequence is 13 residues long. Unmatched junction bases numbered 7, after V lost 4 bases and J lost 7 bases. CDR3 sequence: CASSRLALQEQYF. CDR3 nucleotide sequence: TGTGCCAGCAGCCGACTAGCCCTTCAAGAGCAGTACTTC.

The table lists this clone with a count of one. This chain connects TRBV10-3 to TRBJ1-6; D may be TRBD1 (5 bases). Deletions cut 4 bases from V and 6 bases from J, with 10 bases between. CDR1 is ENHRY and CDR2 is SYGVKD in the germline V gene. CDR3 length: 14 amino acids. CDR3 sequence reads: CAISVDNSNSPLHF. The CDR3 DNA follows: TGTGCCATCAGTGTGGACAACTCTAATTCACCCCTCCACTTT.

This rearrangement joins TRBV20-1 to TRBJ2-7, with D maybe TRBD1 (5 bases). This CDR3 region has 14 residues. V was clipped by 3 bases and J by 4 bases, with 16 bases between them. Germline lookup yields CDR1 DFQATT and CDR2 SNEGSKA (reference sequence). CDR3 region: CSASRAGQGYEQYF. The CDR3 nucleotides are TGCAGTGCTAGTCGCGCAGGGCAAGGGTACGAGCAGTACTTC.

This clone turned up a few times. The J gene is TRBJ2-2, the V gene TRBV30; 8 nucleotides match TRBD1. The germline V gene has CDR1 GTSNPN and CDR2 SVGIG (reference sequence). The CDR3 extends over 15 amino acids. The V gene end was trimmed by 4 bases and the J gene end by 5 bases; junction bases not matched to a gene: 9. The CDR3 spells CAWNRQGTRTGELFF. The CDR3 DNA reads as TGTGCCTGGAATAGACAGGGGACGAGGACCGGGGAGCTGTTTTTT.

The V and J genes are TRBV7-8 and TRBJ2-5; no reliable D call. The CDR3 covers 15 residues. V lost 5 bases and J lost 2, with 15 bases in between. CDR1 and CDR2 from the germline V gene are SGHVS and FQNEAQ. CDR3 DNA: TGTGCCAGCAGCCCCGCTCCCGAGCTACAAGAGACCCAGTACTTC. This gives the protein CASSPAPELQETQYF.

This chain uses TRBV5-8 with TRBJ1-4; D may be TRBD1 (6 bases). The germline V gene has CDR1 SGHTS and CDR2 YDEGEE. This CDR3 spans 16 amino acids. Trimming took 1 base from V and 0 from J, leaving 10 bases between them. CDR3 DNA sequence: TGTGCCAGCAGCTTGTTTGGGACAACAACTAATGAAAAACTGTTTTTT. The encoded protein is CASSLFGTTTNEKLFF.

In its sample, this clone was seen a few times. The chain carries TRBV11-3 and TRBJ2-2; D remains ambiguous. The germline V and J ends were trimmed by 2 bases and 3 bases, with 7 bases remaining between them. CDR1 and CDR2 (germline): SGHNT, YENEEA. This CDR3 is built from 14 residues. This CDR3 reads CASSLLPDTGELFF. The CDR3 DNA reads as TGTGCCAGCAGCTTATTGCCGGACACCGGGGAGCTGTTTTTT.

The chain is built from TRBV18 and TRBJ2-2, with D perhaps TRBD2 (5 bases). With 3 bases removed from V and 6 bases from J, the gap between germline ends came to 14 bases. There are 15 residues in the CDR3. Germline V gives CDR1 KGHSH, CDR2 LQKENI. In nucleotides, the CDR3 is TGTGCCAGCTCACCGGCGGAGGCTGGCCCCGGGGAGCTGTTTTTT. Protein: CASSPAEAGPGELFF.

The chain couples TRBV2 to TRBJ1-1; 7 bases map to TRBD1. The germline gives CDR1 SNHLY, CDR2 FYNNEI. The CDR3 is made up of 16 amino acids. The V segment lost 5 bases and the J segment 1 base; nucleotides outside the gene matches: 10. The CDR3 is CASSNQGGGWNTEAFF. The CDR3 region has the DNA TGTGCCAGCAGTAATCAGGGGGGTGGTTGGAACACTGAAGCTTTCTTT. The variable domain in full, with the rest retrieved from reference TRBV2 and TRBJ1-1, is EPEVTQTPSHQVTQMGQEVILRCVPISNHLYFYWYRQILGQKVEFLVSFYNNEISEKSEIFDDQFSVERPDGSNFTLKIRSTKLEDSAMYFCASSNQGGGWNTEAFFGQGTRLTVV.

The chain joins TRBV6-2 or TRBV6-3 to TRBJ2-5; 9 nucleotides align to TRBD1. Germline V lookup: CDR1 MNHEY, CDR2 SVGEGT. J gave up 5 bases and V 2 bases, and 9 bases lay outside the gene matches. The CDR3 has 16 amino acids. CDR3 amino acids: CASSYVRGQGRETQYF. The CDR3 DNA follows: TGTGCCAGCAGTTACGTCCGAGGACAGGGGCGGGAGACCCAGTACTTC.

J is TRBJ2-3 and V is TRBV24-1; 9 nucleotides match TRBD1. Losses at the gene ends were 3 bases for V and 1 base for J; bases not matched to a gene: 4. Germline lookup yields CDR1 KGHDR and CDR2 SFDVKD. The CDR3 consists of 16 residues. Here the CDR3 DNA reads TGTGCCACCAGTGATCGGACAGGGGAAGGCACAGATACGCAGTATTTT. Translated: CATSDRTGEGTDTQYF.

This chain uses TRBV21-1 with TRBJ1-6. TRBV21-1 is flagged as a pseudogene. This CDR3 has 14 amino acids. DNA for the CDR3: TGTGCCAGCATGCGGGAGATAGGGTGTTCACCCCTCCACTTT. Amino acids: CASMREIGCSPLHF.

This chain connects TRBV9 to TRBJ2-1, with TRBD2 matching over 14 bases. CDR1 is SGDLS, CDR2 YYNGEE, per germline. The CDR3 sequence is 14 residues long. J was trimmed by 13 bases and V by 2 bases; bases with no gene match: 5. CDR3 bases: TGTGCCAGCAGCGTGCAGGGACTAGCGGGAGTTCAGTTCTTC. As protein: CASSVQGLAGVQFF.

The table lists this clone with a few counts. The V call is TRBV5-1, the J call TRBJ1-5; D remains unclear. Germline CDR1 reads SGHRS; CDR2 reads YFSETQ. Trimming took 0 bases from V and 7 from J, leaving 17 bases between them. The CDR3 extends over 16 amino acids. The CDR3 DNA reads as TGCGCCAGCAGCTTGGGCCCGATTGGAGGGCAGCAGCCCCAGCATTTT. It is translated as CASSLGPIGGQQPQHF.

This clone was observed a handful of times. The chain combines TRBV27 with TRBJ2-3, with TRBD2 matching 8 bases. CDR3 size: 17 residues. V lost 8 bases to trimming and J lost 1 base; unmatched junction nucleotides: 14. Germline V CDR1 and CDR2: MNHEY, SMNVEV (reference sequence). The CDR3 bases are TGTGCCAGCCGGAGGTCGGCGGGGACTAGAGGCACAGATACGCAGTATTTT. It specifies CASRRSAGTRGTDTQYF.